This T cell receptor beta chain was sequenced in a study of preoperative IRX-2 immunotherapy in early breast cancer. The germline V gene has CDR1 SGHNT and CDR2 YYREEE (reference sequence). The CDR3 sequence is 12 residues long. Trimming removed 5 bases at V and 7 bases at J, with 9 bases between. Clones were read by immunoSEQ multiplex PCR, and TCRdb kept only the in-frame ones, dropping some. The top ten clones hold roughly 1.5% of a sample with around 57,000 clones, approximately 94% of them seen once. The treatment denotes: preoperative locoregional IRX-2 cytokine immunotherapy. This phase Ib study tested locoregional IRX-2 cytokine immunotherapy given before surgery.

This sample was gathered from a patient treated with IRX-2 immunotherapy. The chain has TRBV5-4 and TRBJ2-2; possible D gene TRBD1, 6 bases. The receptor was derived from a human donor with breast cancer. DNA for the CDR3: TGTGCCAGCAGACGAGGGGGCGGGGAGCTGTTTTTT. It translates to CASRRGGGELFF.